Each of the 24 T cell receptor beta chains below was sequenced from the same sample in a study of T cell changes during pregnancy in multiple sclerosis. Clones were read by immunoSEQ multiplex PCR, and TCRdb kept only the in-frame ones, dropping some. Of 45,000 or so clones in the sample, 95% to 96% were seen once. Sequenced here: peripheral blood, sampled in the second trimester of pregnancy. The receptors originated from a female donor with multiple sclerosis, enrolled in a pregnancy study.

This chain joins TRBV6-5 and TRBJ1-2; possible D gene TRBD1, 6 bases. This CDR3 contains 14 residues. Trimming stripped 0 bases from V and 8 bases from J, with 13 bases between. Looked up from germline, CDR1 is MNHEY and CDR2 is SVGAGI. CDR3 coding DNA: TGTGCCAGCAGTTACTCCTCAGGGGTGGGCGGCTACACCTTC. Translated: CASSYSSGVGGYTF.

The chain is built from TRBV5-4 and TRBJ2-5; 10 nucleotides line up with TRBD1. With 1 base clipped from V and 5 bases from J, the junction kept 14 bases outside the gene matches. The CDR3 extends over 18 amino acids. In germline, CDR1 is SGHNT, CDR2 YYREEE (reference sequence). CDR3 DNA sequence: TGTGCCAGCAGCTTGTTGGGGCGGGGGACAGGGGAGTTGGAGACCCAGTACTTC. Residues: CASSLLGRGTGELETQYF.

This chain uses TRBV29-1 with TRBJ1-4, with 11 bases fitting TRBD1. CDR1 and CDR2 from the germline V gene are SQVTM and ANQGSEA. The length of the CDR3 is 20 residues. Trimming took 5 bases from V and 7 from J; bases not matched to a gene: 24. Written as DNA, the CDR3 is TGCAGCGTTCCCAAGGAGGGGTCCGGGACAGGGGGATCGTCCGGTGAAAAACTGTTTTTT. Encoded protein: CSVPKEGSGTGGSSGEKLFF.

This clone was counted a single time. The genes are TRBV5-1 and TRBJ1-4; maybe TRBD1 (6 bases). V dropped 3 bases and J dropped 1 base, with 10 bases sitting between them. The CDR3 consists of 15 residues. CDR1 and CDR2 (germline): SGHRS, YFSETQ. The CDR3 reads CASSSSTGTNEKLFF. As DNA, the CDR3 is TGCGCCAGCAGCTCCTCGACAGGAACTAATGAAAAACTGTTTTTT.

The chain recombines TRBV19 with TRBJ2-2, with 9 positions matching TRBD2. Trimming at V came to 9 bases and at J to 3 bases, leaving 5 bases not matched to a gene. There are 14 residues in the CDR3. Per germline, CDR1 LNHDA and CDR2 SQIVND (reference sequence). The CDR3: CASFSGGYTGELFF. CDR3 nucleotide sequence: TGTGCCAGCTTTAGCGGGGGCTACACCGGGGAGCTGTTTTTT.

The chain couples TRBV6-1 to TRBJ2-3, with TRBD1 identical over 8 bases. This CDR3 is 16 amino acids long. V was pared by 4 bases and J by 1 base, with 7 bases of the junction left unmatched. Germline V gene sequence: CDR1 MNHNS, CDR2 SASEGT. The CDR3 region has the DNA TGTGCCAGCAGTGGAGGCAGGGGGCTGGGCACAGATACGCAGTATTTT. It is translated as CASSGGRGLGTDTQYF.

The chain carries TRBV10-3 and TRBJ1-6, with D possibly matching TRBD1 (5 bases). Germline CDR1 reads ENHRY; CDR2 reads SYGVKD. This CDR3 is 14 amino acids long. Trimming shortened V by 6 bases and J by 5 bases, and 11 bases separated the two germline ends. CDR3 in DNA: TGTGCCATCAGGGGGGGTATGAATAATTCACCCCTCCACTTT. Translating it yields CAIRGGMNNSPLHF.

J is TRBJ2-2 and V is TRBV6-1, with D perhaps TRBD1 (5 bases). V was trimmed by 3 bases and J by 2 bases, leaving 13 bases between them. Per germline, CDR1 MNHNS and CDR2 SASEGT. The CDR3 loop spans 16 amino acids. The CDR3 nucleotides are TGTGCCAGCAGTGATTGGGGCCCCCCTAACACCGGGGAGCTGTTTTTT. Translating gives CASSDWGPPNTGELFF.

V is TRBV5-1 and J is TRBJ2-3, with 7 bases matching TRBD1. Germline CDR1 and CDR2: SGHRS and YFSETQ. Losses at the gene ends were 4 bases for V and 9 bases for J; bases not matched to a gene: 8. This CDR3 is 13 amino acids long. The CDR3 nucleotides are TGCGCCAGCAGCCCTACAGGGGCCGAAACGCAGTATTTT. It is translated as CASSPTGAETQYF.

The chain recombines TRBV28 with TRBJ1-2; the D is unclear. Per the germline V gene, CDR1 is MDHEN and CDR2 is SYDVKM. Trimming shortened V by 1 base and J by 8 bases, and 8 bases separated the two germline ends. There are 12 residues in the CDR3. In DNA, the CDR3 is TGTGCCAGCAGTTTATCTGGGAGCGGCTACACCTTC. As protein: CASSLSGSGYTF.

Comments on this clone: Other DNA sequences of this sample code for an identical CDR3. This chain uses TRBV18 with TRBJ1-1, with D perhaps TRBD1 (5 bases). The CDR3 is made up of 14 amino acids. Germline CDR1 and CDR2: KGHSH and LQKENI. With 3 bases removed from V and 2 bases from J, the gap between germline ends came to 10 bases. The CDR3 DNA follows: TGTGCCAGCTCACCGCAGGGAGGTAACACTGAAGCTTTCTTT. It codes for CASSPQGGNTEAFF.

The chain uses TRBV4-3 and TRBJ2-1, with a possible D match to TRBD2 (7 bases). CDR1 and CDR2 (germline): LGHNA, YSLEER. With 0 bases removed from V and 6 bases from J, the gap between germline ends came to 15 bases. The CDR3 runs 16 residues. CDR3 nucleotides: TGCGCCAGCAGCCAAGAGGGCGGGGGCCCCCTCAATGAGCAGTTCTTC. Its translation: CASSQEGGGPLNEQFF.

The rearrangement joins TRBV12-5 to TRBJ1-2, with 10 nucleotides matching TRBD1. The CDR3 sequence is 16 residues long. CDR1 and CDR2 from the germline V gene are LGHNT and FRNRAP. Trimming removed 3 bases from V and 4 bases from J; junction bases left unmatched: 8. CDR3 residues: CASGFLAGTGAYGYTF. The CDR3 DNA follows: TGTGCTAGTGGTTTCTTAGCCGGGACAGGGGCCTATGGCTACACCTTC. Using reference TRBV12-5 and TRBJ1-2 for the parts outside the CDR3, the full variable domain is DARVTQTPRHKVTEMGQEVTMRCQPILGHNTVFWYRQTMMQGLELLAYFRNRAPLDDSGMPKDRFSAEMPDATLATLKIQPSEPRDSAVYFCASGFLAGTGAYGYTFGSGTRLTVV.

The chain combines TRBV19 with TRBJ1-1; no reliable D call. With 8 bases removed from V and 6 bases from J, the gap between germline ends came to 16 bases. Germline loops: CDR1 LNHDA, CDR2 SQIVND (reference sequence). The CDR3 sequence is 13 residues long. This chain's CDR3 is CASDGRGIPEAFF. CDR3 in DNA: TGTGCCAGTGACGGCCGCGGAATCCCTGAAGCTTTCTTT.

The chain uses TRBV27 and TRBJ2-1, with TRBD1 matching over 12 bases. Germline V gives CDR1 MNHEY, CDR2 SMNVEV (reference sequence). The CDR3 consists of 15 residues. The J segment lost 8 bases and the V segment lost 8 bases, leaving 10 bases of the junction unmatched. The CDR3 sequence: CASQRWDRGQDEQFF. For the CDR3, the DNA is TGTGCCAGCCAGCGCTGGGACAGGGGGCAAGATGAGCAGTTCTTC.

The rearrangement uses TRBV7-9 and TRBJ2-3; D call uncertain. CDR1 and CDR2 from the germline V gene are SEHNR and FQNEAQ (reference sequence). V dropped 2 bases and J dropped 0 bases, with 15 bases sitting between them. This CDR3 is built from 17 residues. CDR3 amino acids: CASSLWLTDFSTDTQYF. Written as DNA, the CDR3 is TGTGCCAGCAGCTTATGGTTGACTGATTTTAGCACAGATACGCAGTATTTT.

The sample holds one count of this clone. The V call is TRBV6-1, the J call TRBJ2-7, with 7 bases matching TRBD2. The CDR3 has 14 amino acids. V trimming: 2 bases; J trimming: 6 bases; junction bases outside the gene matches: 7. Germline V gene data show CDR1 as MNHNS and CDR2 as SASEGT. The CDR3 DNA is TGTGCCAGCAGTGAACGACTAGCCTACGGCGAGCAGTACTTC. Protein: CASSERLAYGEQYF.

DNA of the CDR3: TGTGCCAGCAGCGTCGAGGACAGGGGGCGGGTGGCCCAAGAGACCCAGTACTTC. Protein product: CASSVEDRGRVAQETQYF. This sequence joins TRBV7-2 and TRBJ2-5, with 11 bases fitting TRBD1. CDR1 is SGHTA and CDR2 is FQGNSA in the germline V gene. The CDR3 extends over 18 amino acids. V lost 5 bases, J lost 1 base, and 12 bases stayed unmatched.

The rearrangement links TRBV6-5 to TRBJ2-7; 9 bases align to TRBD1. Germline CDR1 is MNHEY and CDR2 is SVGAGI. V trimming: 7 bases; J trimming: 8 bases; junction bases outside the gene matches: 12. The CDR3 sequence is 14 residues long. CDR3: CASKEPGQGNQQYF. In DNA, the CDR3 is TGTGCCAGCAAAGAACCGGGACAGGGTAATCAGCAGTACTTC.

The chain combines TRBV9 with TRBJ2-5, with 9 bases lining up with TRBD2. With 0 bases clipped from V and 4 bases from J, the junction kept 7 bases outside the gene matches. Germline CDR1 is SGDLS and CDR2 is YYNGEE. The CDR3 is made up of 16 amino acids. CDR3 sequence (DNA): TGTGCCAGCAGCGTAGCTAACAGGACTAGCGTAGAGACCCAGTACTTC. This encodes CASSVANRTSVETQYF.

The CDR3 nucleotides read TGCAGCGTTGGAGGGGGCCACGAAGAGACCCAGTACTTC. Translated, it gives CSVGGGHEETQYF. The rearrangement joins TRBV29-1 to TRBJ2-5, with TRBD1 matching 7 bases. The V and J ends lost 4 bases and 3 bases, in that order; junction bases with no gene match: 5. CDR1 and CDR2 (germline): SQVTM, ANQGSEA. CDR3 length: 13 amino acids.

This CDR3 is CASSYTAGSWEQYF. CDR3 coding DNA: TGTGCCAGCAGTTACACCGCGGGCTCTTGGGAGCAGTACTTC. The J gene is TRBJ2-7, the V gene TRBV6-5; possibly TRBD2 for D (5 bases). The CDR3 loop spans 14 amino acids. V lost 2 bases, J lost 7 bases, and 15 bases lay in between. Germline CDR1 is MNHEY and CDR2 is SVGAGI.

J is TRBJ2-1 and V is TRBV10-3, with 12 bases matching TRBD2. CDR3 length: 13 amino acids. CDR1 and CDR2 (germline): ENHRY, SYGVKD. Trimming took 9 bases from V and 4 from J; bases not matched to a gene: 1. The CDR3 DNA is TGTGCCATAGGGACTAGCGGGTACAATGAGCAGTTCTTC. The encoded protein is CAIGTSGYNEQFF.

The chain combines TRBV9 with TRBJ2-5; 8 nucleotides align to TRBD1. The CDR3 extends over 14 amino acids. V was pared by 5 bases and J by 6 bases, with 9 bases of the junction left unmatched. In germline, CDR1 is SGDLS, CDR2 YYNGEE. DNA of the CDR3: TGTGCCAGCAGTCGTAGGGACAGGACTCAGACCCAGTACTTC. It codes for CASSRRDRTQTQYF.